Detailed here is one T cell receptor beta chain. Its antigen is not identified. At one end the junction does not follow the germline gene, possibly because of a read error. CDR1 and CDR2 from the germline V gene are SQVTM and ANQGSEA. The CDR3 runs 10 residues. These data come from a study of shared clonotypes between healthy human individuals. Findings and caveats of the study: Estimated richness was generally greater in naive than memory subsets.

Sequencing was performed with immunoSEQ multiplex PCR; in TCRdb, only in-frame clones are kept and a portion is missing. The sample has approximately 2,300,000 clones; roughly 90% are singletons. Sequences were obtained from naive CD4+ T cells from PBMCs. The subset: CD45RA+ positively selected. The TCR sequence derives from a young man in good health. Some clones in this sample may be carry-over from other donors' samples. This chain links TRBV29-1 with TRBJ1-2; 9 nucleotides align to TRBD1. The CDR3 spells CSVYGTGILF. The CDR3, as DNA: TGCAGCGTGTATGGGACAGGGATTCTCTTC.